These T cell receptor beta chains were read from a single sample in a study of T cell responses to AZD1222 COVID-19 vaccine. The assay was immunoSEQ multiplex PCR, and TCRdb's table has in-frame clones only and misses some. This sample has about 100,000 clones, with 87% found just once. This specimen was peripheral blood, taken 28 days after the second AZD1222 dose. The receptors shown here come from an adult who received the AZD1222 COVID-19 vaccine. The CDR3 runs from the conserved cysteine through the conserved F or W. D genes are given only for firm matches. Part of the rows lack a size; the others show once, few, many or a class for expanded clones.

clone size: NA
CDR3 length: 21
V gene: TRBV6-2/TRBV6-3
J gene: TRBJ1-5
D gene: TRBD1
CDR3 DNA: TGTGCCAGCAGTCAAAGCCCCCGGGACAGGGTTCTCTATTATAGCAATCAGCCCCAGCATTTT
CDR3 protein: CASSQSPRDRVLYYSNQPQHF

clone size: NA
CDR3 length: 14
V gene: TRBV5-1
J gene: TRBJ2-5
D gene: TRBD1
CDR3 DNA: TGCGCCAGCAGCCCAAGGACAGGGCAAGAGACCCAGTACTTC
CDR3 protein: CASSPRTGQETQYF

clone size: NA
CDR3 length: 16
V gene: TRBV6-1
J gene: TRBJ1-5
D gene: NA
CDR3 DNA: TGTGCCAGCAGTGGCCGGGACCTTAACCGAATTCAGCCCCAGCATTTT
CDR3 protein: CASSGRDLNRIQPQHF

clone size: NA
CDR3 length: 12
V gene: TRBV12-3/TRBV12-4
J gene: TRBJ1-2
D gene: TRBD1
CDR3 DNA: TGTGCCAGGCCGGGACAGCTCTATGGCTACACCTTC
CDR3 protein: CARPGQLYGYTF

clone size: once
CDR3 length: 13
V gene: TRBV7-9
J gene: TRBJ1-1
D gene: NA
CDR3 DNA: TGTGCCAGCAGCTTAGCTAGGGTCGCTGAAGCTTTCTTT
CDR3 protein: CASSLARVAEAFF

clone size: NA
CDR3 length: 17
V gene: TRBV19
J gene: TRBJ2-6
D gene: TRBD1
CDR3 DNA: TGTGCCAGTAGTATGGGCCAGGGGGTATCTGGGGCCAACGTCCTGACTTTC
CDR3 protein: CASSMGQGVSGANVLTF

clone size: once
CDR3 length: 15
V gene: TRBV5-3
J gene: TRBJ2-7
D gene: TRBD1
CDR3 DNA: TGTGCCAGAAGCTTGAAGAGACAGGGTCCGAGAGAGCAGTACTTC
CDR3 protein: CARSLKRQGPREQYF

clone size: NA
CDR3 length: 15
V gene: TRBV5-1
J gene: TRBJ1-1
D gene: NA
CDR3 DNA: TGCGCCAGCAGCTTGGTCTCGGCCGGGAACACTGAAGCTTTCTTT
CDR3 protein: CASSLVSAGNTEAFF

clone size: NA
CDR3 length: 16
V gene: TRBV6-1
J gene: TRBJ1-5
D gene: TRBD1
CDR3 DNA: TGTGCCAGCAGTGAAACGCCGACAGGGCGCAATCAGCCCCAGCATTTT
CDR3 protein: CASSETPTGRNQPQHF

clone size: NA
CDR3 length: 12
V gene: TRBV9
J gene: TRBJ1-1
D gene: NA
CDR3 DNA: TGTGCCAGCAGCGTAGGGGGTACTGAAGCTTTCTTT
CDR3 protein: CASSVGGTEAFF

clone size: NA
CDR3 length: 14
V gene: TRBV4-2
J gene: TRBJ1-1
D gene: NA
CDR3 DNA: TGTGCCAGCAGCCAGACGAGTATGAACACTGAAGCTTTCTTT
CDR3 protein: CASSQTSMNTEAFF

clone size: NA
CDR3 length: 12
V gene: TRBV19
J gene: TRBJ1-5
D gene: NA
CDR3 DNA: TGTGCCAGTAGTATGGGGAATCAGCCCCAGCATTTT
CDR3 protein: CASSMGNQPQHF